This T cell receptor (beta chain) was retrieved from a study of T cells expressing NK-cell markers. Study background: Sorted T-cell subsets CD3+CD56+NKG2C+, CD3+CD56+NKG2C- and CD3+CD56-NKG2C+ were TCR beta-sequenced. The sequencing cohort of eight donors included seven HCMV-seropositive individuals and one seronegative individual. Study-wide points: About 1.0-7.0% of CD8+ T cells in about 6 donors belonged to dominant NKG2C+ clonotypes.

The length of the CDR3 is 11 residues. Germline loops: CDR1 SGHVS, CDR2 FQNEAQ. 5'RACE template switching with UMIs produced the TCR beta cDNA. TCRdb reworked the 5' RACE reads into one entry per CDR3 protein, no DNA. The repertoire table contains some 440,000 distinct CDR3 sequences. A word on this clonotype: Its antigen is currently unknown.

The specimen sequenced was blood T cells: a sorted CD56 or NKG2C T cell subset, CD4+ or CD8+ T cells, or bulk PBMC T cells (not recorded which). This chain links TRBV7-8 with TRBJ2-1. The receptor's source is a woman aged 45-65 years in good health. The CDR3 spells CASRAVTEQFF.